This T cell receptor beta chain was observed in a study of cytotoxic CD8 clonotypes in ibrutinib-treated CLL. As for the study in general: For this cohort, patients were 10 to 11 relapsed/refractory and around 15 treatment-naive, while under 18 were IGHV unmutated. Study-level points and caveats: An increase in clonality occurred at ibrutinib response, followed by a return toward baseline at progression.

V dropped 8 bases and J dropped 2; count of bases not matched to a gene: 5. Germline V CDR1 and CDR2: LNHDA, SQIVND (reference sequence). The CDR3 totals 13 residues. This clone was seen only a few times. Its antigen is undetermined. T cells were sequenced at a targeted depth of 1 in 200,000 to 1 in 1 million. The table came from immunoSEQ multiplex PCR; TCRdb's copy has only in-frame clones and leaves some out. The top ten clones hold about 39% of a sample with about 120,000 clones, 50% to 65% of them seen once. The sample here was PBMCs, taken after 24 months of ibrutinib treatment. The chain is built from TRBV19 and TRBJ1-2, with 7 bases that match TRBD1. The TCR originated in a human donor with chronic lymphocytic leukemia. CDR3 residues: CASLQDRNYGYTF. The CDR3 nucleotides read TGTGCCAGTTTGCAGGACAGGAACTATGGCTACACCTTC.